These T cell receptor beta chains were read from a single sample in a study of blood T cell repertoires in COVID-19. Produced via immunoSEQ multiplex PCR; TCRdb's table is partial and in-frame only. The profile shows approximately 70,000 clones, over 80% of them singletons. Sequencing was done on a sample of peripheral blood. Receptors originate from a woman of 80 years or more with active COVID-19. Both conserved end residues are part of each CDR3. Fields, in order: clone size, V gene, D gene, J gene, CDR3 DNA, CDR3 protein. A D gene is named only where the DNA matches it firmly. Part of the rows lack a size; the others show once, few, many or a class for expanded clones.

abundance: NA; v_gene: TRBV6-4; d_gene: TRBD1; j_gene: TRBJ1-1; CDR3nt: TGTGCCAGCACGAATGCACAGGGGACTGAAGCTTTCTTT; CDR3aa: CASTNAQGTEAFF
abundance: NA; v_gene: TRBV24-1; d_gene: TRBD2; j_gene: TRBJ2-3; CDR3nt: TGTGCCACCAGTGATTCCGGAGCGGGGATAGATACGCAGTATTTT; CDR3aa: CATSDSGAGIDTQYF
abundance: NA; v_gene: TRBV6-5; d_gene: NA; j_gene: TRBJ2-7; CDR3nt: TGTGCCAGTCGATCCTCAGGGAACCACTACGAGCAGTACTTC; CDR3aa: CASRSSGNHYEQYF
abundance: NA; v_gene: TRBV6-1; d_gene: TRBD2; j_gene: TRBJ2-2; CDR3nt: TGTGCCAGCAGTGCCACGGGACTAGCCTTCACCGGGGAGCTGTTTTTT; CDR3aa: CASSATGLAFTGELFF
abundance: NA; v_gene: TRBV18; d_gene: NA; j_gene: TRBJ2-4; CDR3nt: TGTGCCAGCTCACCACCCGGGGGGCGCTGGAACATTCAGTACTTC; CDR3aa: CASSPPGGRWNIQYF
abundance: NA; v_gene: TRBV25-1; d_gene: NA; j_gene: TRBJ1-1; CDR3nt: TGTGCCAGCAGTGAATATGGGGGCAGCACTGAAGCTTTCTTT; CDR3aa: CASSEYGGSTEAFF
abundance: NA; v_gene: TRBV7-2; d_gene: NA; j_gene: TRBJ2-5; CDR3nt: TGTGCCGGCAGCCGACAGGACCAAGAGACCCAGTACTTC; CDR3aa: CAGSRQDQETQYF
abundance: NA; v_gene: TRBV18; d_gene: NA; j_gene: TRBJ1-2; CDR3nt: TGTGCCAGCTCACCACTACTACAGGACTATGGCTACACCTTC; CDR3aa: CASSPLLQDYGYTF
abundance: NA; v_gene: TRBV11-2; d_gene: NA; j_gene: TRBJ2-5; CDR3nt: TGTGCCAGCAGCGCCACGGACTTGTACCAAGAGACCCAGTACTTC; CDR3aa: CASSATDLYQETQYF
abundance: NA; v_gene: TRBV28; d_gene: TRBD1; j_gene: TRBJ1-2; CDR3nt: TGTGCCAGCAGTTCAGCAGGGGGCGACTACTATGGCTACACCTTC; CDR3aa: CASSSAGGDYYGYTF
abundance: NA; v_gene: TRBV9; d_gene: NA; j_gene: TRBJ2-3; CDR3nt: TGTGCCAGCAGCGTAGGGGGCAGCAGTAACACAGATACGCAGTATTTT; CDR3aa: CASSVGGSSNTDTQYF
abundance: NA; v_gene: TRBV7-2; d_gene: NA; j_gene: TRBJ2-7; CDR3nt: TGTGCCAGCAGCTTAGAGGGACTGGCTACGGAGCAGTACTTC; CDR3aa: CASSLEGLATEQYF
abundance: NA; v_gene: TRBV2; d_gene: TRBD1; j_gene: TRBJ2-7; CDR3nt: TGTGCCGGGGGACAGCTTAGCTACGAGCAGTACTTC; CDR3aa: CAGGQLSYEQYF
abundance: NA; v_gene: TRBV5-1; d_gene: NA; j_gene: TRBJ2-5; CDR3nt: TGCGCCAGCAGCTTGGAGCCAGAGACCCAGTACTTC; CDR3aa: CASSLEPETQYF
abundance: NA; v_gene: TRBV30; d_gene: TRBD2; j_gene: TRBJ2-3; CDR3nt: TGTGCCTGGGGGCGACTAGCGGGAGGGACAGATACGCAGTATTTT; CDR3aa: CAWGRLAGGTDTQYF
abundance: NA; v_gene: TRBV11-1; d_gene: NA; j_gene: TRBJ2-2; CDR3nt: TGTGCCAGCAGCTTAGGTCAGGGGATCGGGGAGCTGTTTTTT; CDR3aa: CASSLGQGIGELFF
abundance: NA; v_gene: TRBV2; d_gene: TRBD1; j_gene: TRBJ2-2; CDR3nt: TGTGCCAGCACCCCGGGACAGGGAGGGCGGGAGCTGTTTTTT; CDR3aa: CASTPGQGGRELFF
abundance: NA; v_gene: TRBV2; d_gene: TRBD2; j_gene: TRBJ2-7; CDR3nt: TGTGCCAGCAAGGGAGCGGGAGTATACGAGCAGTACTTC; CDR3aa: CASKGAGVYEQYF
abundance: few; v_gene: TRBV6-2/TRBV6-3; d_gene: NA; j_gene: TRBJ2-2; CDR3nt: TGTGCCAGCAGTCGCCCGGGACTTCGCAGCACCGGGGAGCTGTTTTTT; CDR3aa: CASSRPGLRSTGELFF
abundance: NA; v_gene: TRBV5-1; d_gene: NA; j_gene: TRBJ1-3; CDR3nt: TGCGCCAGCAGCAATCCAGGTTCTGGAAACACCATATATTTT; CDR3aa: CASSNPGSGNTIYF
abundance: NA; v_gene: TRBV15; d_gene: TRBD2; j_gene: TRBJ2-3; CDR3nt: TGTGCCACCAGCGGATCCTCACTAGCGTTAGGGGATACGCAGTATTTT; CDR3aa: CATSGSSLALGDTQYF
abundance: NA; v_gene: TRBV7-3; d_gene: NA; j_gene: TRBJ1-3; CDR3nt: TGTGCCAGCAGCTCCACGGGGACTGGAAACACCATATATTTT; CDR3aa: CASSSTGTGNTIYF
abundance: NA; v_gene: TRBV4-3; d_gene: TRBD2; j_gene: TRBJ2-7; CDR3nt: TGCGCCAGCAGCTCCGGGACTAGCGGACTCTACGAGCAGTACTTC; CDR3aa: CASSSGTSGLYEQYF
abundance: NA; v_gene: TRBV6-6; d_gene: TRBD2; j_gene: TRBJ2-7; CDR3nt: TGTGCCAGCAGTCACACGGGACTAGAATCCCACGAGCAGTACTTC; CDR3aa: CASSHTGLESHEQYF
abundance: NA; v_gene: TRBV7-6; d_gene: TRBD2; j_gene: TRBJ2-3; CDR3nt: TGTGCCAGCAGCTCATGGACTAGCGGGAGCACAGATACGCAGTATTTT; CDR3aa: CASSSWTSGSTDTQYF
abundance: NA; v_gene: TRBV27; d_gene: NA; j_gene: TRBJ2-5; CDR3nt: TGTGCCAGCAGAGACCGGGTCTCCCACCAAGAGACCCAGTACTTC; CDR3aa: CASRDRVSHQETQYF
abundance: few; v_gene: TRBV9; d_gene: TRBD2; j_gene: TRBJ2-1; CDR3nt: TGTGCCAGCAGCGTAGGTGGCGGGAGGGACTATGAGCAGTTCTTC; CDR3aa: CASSVGGGRDYEQFF
abundance: NA; v_gene: TRBV7-9; d_gene: NA; j_gene: TRBJ2-2; CDR3nt: TGTGCCAGCAGCCTCGTGACCGGGGAGCTGTTTTTT; CDR3aa: CASSLVTGELFF
abundance: NA; v_gene: TRBV19; d_gene: TRBD1; j_gene: TRBJ1-1; CDR3nt: TGTGCCAGTAGCCGGGACAGGGGCGCCATGAACACTGAAGCTTTCTTT; CDR3aa: CASSRDRGAMNTEAFF
abundance: few; v_gene: TRBV19; d_gene: NA; j_gene: TRBJ2-5; CDR3nt: TGTGCCACCCGCCTTGGGACTCTGGAGACCCAGTACTTC; CDR3aa: CATRLGTLETQYF
abundance: few; v_gene: TRBV7-3; d_gene: NA; j_gene: TRBJ1-6; CDR3nt: TGTGCCAGCAGCTTAAGGGGGATGGGACTTGGGAATTCACCCCTCCACTTT; CDR3aa: CASSLRGMGLGNSPLHF
abundance: NA; v_gene: TRBV10-3; d_gene: NA; j_gene: TRBJ2-7; CDR3nt: TGTGCCATCAGGGTGGCGGTTGGCTACGAGCAGTACTTC; CDR3aa: CAIRVAVGYEQYF
abundance: NA; v_gene: TRBV16; d_gene: TRBD2; j_gene: TRBJ2-1; CDR3nt: TGTGCCAGCAGCCAAATCTTGGGACTAGTGGGGAGGCAATACAATGAGCAGTTCTTC; CDR3aa: CASSQILGLVGRQYNEQFF
abundance: NA; v_gene: TRBV9; d_gene: TRBD2; j_gene: TRBJ2-3; CDR3nt: TGTGCCAGCACCCAGGGTAGCGGGGGGGGACTTAACACAGATACGCAGTATTTT; CDR3aa: CASTQGSGGGLNTDTQYF
abundance: NA; v_gene: TRBV19; d_gene: NA; j_gene: TRBJ2-6; CDR3nt: TGTGCCAGTAGTATAAGGGGTGGATGGTCTGGGGCCAACGTCCTGACTTTC; CDR3aa: CASSIRGGWSGANVLTF
abundance: NA; v_gene: TRBV28; d_gene: TRBD1; j_gene: TRBJ2-1; CDR3nt: TGTGCCAGCAGTTCCCCGGCAGGGGGCATAGTAAATGAGCAGTTCTTC; CDR3aa: CASSSPAGGIVNEQFF
abundance: NA; v_gene: TRBV3-1/TRBV3-2; d_gene: TRBD1; j_gene: TRBJ1-2; CDR3nt: TGTGCCAGCAGCCCCCCCCCGCTCTTTGGACAGGCCGGACAGGGCTACACCTTC; CDR3aa: CASSPPPLFGQAGQGYTF
abundance: NA; v_gene: TRBV28; d_gene: NA; j_gene: TRBJ1-5; CDR3nt: TGTGCCAGCAGTTCCTCTTCGGACAGGCATTTT; CDR3aa: CASSSSSDRHF
abundance: NA; v_gene: TRBV30; d_gene: TRBD1; j_gene: TRBJ2-2; CDR3nt: TGTGCCTGGATGGGACAGGGGGCACAAAAAAGGACCGGGGAGCTGTTTTTT; CDR3aa: CAWMGQGAQKRTGELFF
abundance: NA; v_gene: TRBV6-6; d_gene: NA; j_gene: TRBJ1-6; CDR3nt: TGTGCCAGCAGTACAGTCTCCTATAATTCACCCCTCCACTTT; CDR3aa: CASSTVSYNSPLHF
abundance: NA; v_gene: TRBV3-1/TRBV3-2; d_gene: NA; j_gene: TRBJ2-3; CDR3nt: TGTGCCAGCAGCCAAGTGTCAGGGGCCTACACAGATACGCAGTATTTT; CDR3aa: CASSQVSGAYTDTQYF
abundance: NA; v_gene: TRBV6-2/TRBV6-3; d_gene: TRBD2; j_gene: TRBJ2-1; CDR3nt: TGTGCCAGCAGTTCCTTATCCTCTGGGCGGGAGGGCCCTCGAAATGAGCAGTTCTTC; CDR3aa: CASSSLSSGREGPRNEQFF
abundance: NA; v_gene: TRBV6-5; d_gene: NA; j_gene: TRBJ2-1; CDR3nt: TGTGCCAGCAGTTACCTCCCTGGGCAGAATGAGCAGTTCTTC; CDR3aa: CASSYLPGQNEQFF
abundance: NA; v_gene: TRBV7-2; d_gene: NA; j_gene: TRBJ2-7; CDR3nt: TGTGCCAGCAGCTTAGTGGCGGAATACGAGCAGTACTTC; CDR3aa: CASSLVAEYEQYF
abundance: NA; v_gene: TRBV5-1; d_gene: NA; j_gene: TRBJ1-1; CDR3nt: TGCGCCAGCAGCCCAAGGGGGGGTCTGAACACTGAAGCTTTCTTT; CDR3aa: CASSPRGGLNTEAFF
abundance: NA; v_gene: TRBV5-4; d_gene: TRBD1; j_gene: TRBJ2-3; CDR3nt: TGTGCCAGCAGCTTGGGGGGACAGGGGCCCACAGATACGCAGTATTTT; CDR3aa: CASSLGGQGPTDTQYF
abundance: once; v_gene: TRBV18; d_gene: NA; j_gene: TRBJ1-4; CDR3nt: TGTGCCAGCTCACCATACGGACAGCCTAATGAAAAACTGTTTTTT; CDR3aa: CASSPYGQPNEKLFF
abundance: once; v_gene: TRBV19; d_gene: TRBD1; j_gene: TRBJ1-5; CDR3nt: TGTGCCAGTACCGCGACAGGGGTGGAGTTTCAGCCCCAGCATTTT; CDR3aa: CASTATGVEFQPQHF
abundance: NA; v_gene: TRBV11-2; d_gene: NA; j_gene: TRBJ2-2; CDR3nt: TGTGCCAGCAGCTTATTAGCGGTTGCGAACACCGGGGAGCTGTTTTTT; CDR3aa: CASSLLAVANTGELFF
abundance: NA; v_gene: TRBV29-1; d_gene: TRBD1; j_gene: TRBJ1-2; CDR3nt: TGCAGCGTTGAAAGAAGGGACAGGGGTGGCTACACCTTC; CDR3aa: CSVERRDRGGYTF
abundance: NA; v_gene: TRBV19; d_gene: TRBD1; j_gene: TRBJ2-5; CDR3nt: TGTGCCAGCGCATACCGGGACAGGGGCGAGACCCAGTACTTC; CDR3aa: CASAYRDRGETQYF